This T cell receptor (beta chain) was captured in a study of graft-versus-host responses after intestinal transplantation. Study details: Recipients were given multivisceral, liver-intestinal, or isolated intestinal transplants.

This CDR3 region has 14 residues. In germline, CDR1 is SGHRS, CDR2 YFSETQ. V lost 3 bases and J 5 bases, leaving 14 bases between the germline ends. Profiling relied on immunoSEQ multiplex PCR, and the TCRdb table lists in-frame clones only, not all of them. The table has more than 50,000 clones, about nine tenths seen once. This clone occurred once. Antigen: not known. Researchers processed graft tissue to release intraepithelial and lamina propria lymphocytes. Study-wide results and limits: Present in recipient marrow, GvH clones included some that appeared first in ileum or blood.

The receptor comes from a human patient who received an intestinal transplant, so some T cells may come from the graft donor. The chain is built from TRBV5-1 and TRBJ1-1; D is perhaps TRBD1 (5 bases). The sequencing here drew on ileum tissue, taken 357 days after transplant. The CDR3 sequence is CASSWEGQVTEAFF. The CDR3 DNA reads as TGCGCCAGCAGCTGGGAGGGGCAGGTGACTGAAGCTTTCTTT.